The T cell receptor beta chain under discussion was sequenced for a study of T cells in localized non-small cell lung cancer. Atypia-free adjacent lung was sampled at least 2 cm beyond the tumor margin. Assay: immunoSEQ multiplex PCR; the TCRdb copy retains only in-frame clones and omits some. The sample has over 2,000 clones; 21% are singletons. In this sample, this clone turned up a few times. Its antigen is undetermined. Whole-study results and caveats: Researchers found a median around 50 of the top 100 tumor clones in adjacent lung. Exceeding tumor, uninvolved adjacent lung had the highest T cell clonality.

The CDR3 is made up of 15 amino acids. Per the germline V gene, CDR1 is SGDLS and CDR2 is YYNGEE. V lost 5 bases to trimming and J lost 8 bases, with 21 bases between them. This rearrangement joins TRBV9 to TRBJ2-3, with D perhaps TRBD2 (5 bases). Sequenced here: normal lung tissue next to the tumor, sampled before any cancer treatment. The receptor comes from a woman aged 40 to 75 with stage I lung adenocarcinoma. This CDR3 reads CASSDAREMGVTQYF. The CDR3 DNA reads TGTGCCAGCAGTGACGCGAGGGAAATGGGTGTTACGCAGTATTTT.